This T cell receptor beta chain is drawn from a study of T cell clones after liver transplantation. Points from the study as a whole: A larger donor-reactive than third-party decline suggested partial antigen-specific deletion.

This clone came up a few times. The antigen is unknown. Assay: immunoSEQ multiplex PCR; the TCRdb copy retains only in-frame clones and omits some. The table has about 22,000 clones, around 63% seen once. CDR1 is SNHLY, CDR2 FYNNEI, per germline. V was pared by 4 bases and J by 1 base, with 7 bases between. The CDR3 loop spans 13 amino acids. The receptor was isolated from a human donor who received a liver transplant. Sample: CD4+ T cells from blood, taken before liver transplant. The V gene is TRBV2, the J gene TRBJ2-5; possibly TRBD1 for D (5 bases). The CDR3 here is CASSGGSQETQYF. Written as DNA, the CDR3 is TGTGCCAGCAGTGGGGGCAGCCAAGAGACCCAGTACTTC.